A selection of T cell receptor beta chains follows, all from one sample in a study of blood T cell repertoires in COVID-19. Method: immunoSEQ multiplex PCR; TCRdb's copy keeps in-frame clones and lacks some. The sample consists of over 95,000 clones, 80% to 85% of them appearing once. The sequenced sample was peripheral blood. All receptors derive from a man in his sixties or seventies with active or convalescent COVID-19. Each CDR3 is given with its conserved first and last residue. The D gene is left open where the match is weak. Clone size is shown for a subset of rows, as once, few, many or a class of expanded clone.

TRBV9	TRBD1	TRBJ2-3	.	CASSVLGQYTDTQYF	TGTGCCAGCAGCGTACTGGGACAGTACACAGATACGCAGTATTTT
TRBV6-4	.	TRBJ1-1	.	CASSAQANTEAFF	TGTGCCAGCAGTGCTCAGGCGAACACTGAAGCTTTCTTT
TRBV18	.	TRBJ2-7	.	CASSPLSSYEQYF	TGTGCCAGCTCACCACTCAGCTCCTACGAGCAGTACTTC
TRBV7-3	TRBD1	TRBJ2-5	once	CASSPRGQGAETQYF	TGTGCCAGCAGCCCTCGAGGACAGGGCGCGGAGACCCAGTACTTC
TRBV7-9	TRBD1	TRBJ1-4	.	CASSPGQGASEKLFF	TGTGCCAGCAGCCCGGGACAGGGGGCAAGTGAAAAACTGTTTTTT
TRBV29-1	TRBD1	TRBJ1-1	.	CSGRSGGHTEAFF	TGCAGCGGCCGATCAGGGGGCCACACTGAAGCTTTCTTT
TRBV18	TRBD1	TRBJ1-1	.	CASSPSLVRTGGEAFF	TGTGCCAGCTCACCTTCCCTCGTCCGGACAGGGGGGGAAGCTTTCTTT
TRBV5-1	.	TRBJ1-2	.	CASSEAQGESGYTF	TGCGCCAGCAGCGAGGCGCAGGGTGAGAGTGGCTACACCTTC
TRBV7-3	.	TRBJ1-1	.	CASSLGRNTEAFF	TGTGCCAGCAGCTTAGGGCGGAACACTGAAGCTTTCTTT
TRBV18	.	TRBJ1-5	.	CASSQGFRDQPQHF	TGTGCCAGCTCACAGGGTTTCAGGGATCAGCCCCAGCATTTT
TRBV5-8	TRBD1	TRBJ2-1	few	CASRTGDWSYNEQFF	TGTGCCAGCAGGACAGGGGATTGGTCCTACAATGAGCAGTTCTTC
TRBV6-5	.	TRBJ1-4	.	CASSYLEEGGEKLFF	TGTGCCAGCAGTTACCTGGAGGAGGGTGGGGAAAAACTGTTTTTT
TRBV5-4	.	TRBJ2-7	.	CASSLDGIEQYF	TGTGCCAGCAGCCTGGACGGGATCGAGCAGTACTTC
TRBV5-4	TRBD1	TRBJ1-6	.	CASSATGGTNNSPLHF	TGTGCCAGCAGCGCTACAGGGGGCACCAATAATTCACCCCTCCACTTT
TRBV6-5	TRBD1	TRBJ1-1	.	CASRGPGQLTEAFF	TGTGCCAGCAGGGGACCGGGACAGCTCACTGAAGCTTTCTTT
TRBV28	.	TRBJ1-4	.	CASSPLGTGSATNEKLFF	TGTGCCAGCAGCCCCCTGGGCACAGGGAGCGCAACTAATGAAAAACTGTTTTTT
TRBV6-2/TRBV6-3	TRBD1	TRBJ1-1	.	CASSRQGTEAFF	TGTGCCAGCAGTCGACAGGGGACTGAAGCTTTCTTT
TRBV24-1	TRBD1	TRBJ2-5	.	CATSRGQWEKTQYF	TGTGCCACCAGCAGGGGGCAATGGGAAAAGACCCAGTACTTC
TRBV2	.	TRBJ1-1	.	CASSEDSPRGNTEAFF	TGTGCCAGCAGTGAAGACAGCCCACGGGGAAACACTGAAGCTTTCTTT
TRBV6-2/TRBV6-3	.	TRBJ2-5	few	CASSRSGSPETQYF	TGTGCCAGCAGTCGTTCGGGGAGTCCGGAGACCCAGTACTTC
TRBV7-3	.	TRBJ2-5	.	CASSFGQGSTQYF	TGTGCCAGCAGCTTTGGGCAGGGGTCTACCCAGTACTTC
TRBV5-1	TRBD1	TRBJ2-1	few	CASSPRPGQGVNEQFF	TGCGCCAGCAGCCCCAGACCGGGACAGGGTGTCAATGAGCAGTTCTTC
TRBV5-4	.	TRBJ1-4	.	CASSLDGATNEKLFF	TGTGCCAGCAGCTTGGACGGTGCAACTAATGAAAAACTGTTTTTT
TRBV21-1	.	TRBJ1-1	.	CASSGGGVADTEAFF	TGTGCCAGCAGCGGGGGGGGAGTGGCGGACACTGAAGCTTTCTTT
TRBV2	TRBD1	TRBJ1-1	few	CASRNRGTGATEAFF	TGTGCCAGCAGGAACAGGGGAACGGGTGCCACTGAAGCTTTCTTT
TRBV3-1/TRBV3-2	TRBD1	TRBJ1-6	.	CASSRGQDNSPLHF	TGTGCCAGCAGCCGCGGACAGGATAATTCACCCCTCCACTTT
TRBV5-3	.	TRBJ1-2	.	CARSLGQKYTFYGYTF	TGTGCCAGAAGCTTAGGACAGAAATACACCTTCTATGGCTACACCTTC
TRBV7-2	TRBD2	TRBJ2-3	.	CASSQQVFGTTSGGDTQYF	TGTGCCAGCAGCCAGCAAGTCTTCGGTACGACTAGCGGGGGAGATACGCAGTATTTT
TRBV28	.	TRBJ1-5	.	CASSFGGSGNQPQHF	TGTGCCAGCAGTTTCGGGGGGTCAGGTAATCAGCCCCAGCATTTT
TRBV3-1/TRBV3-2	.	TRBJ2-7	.	CASSHRDEQYF	TGTGCCAGCAGCCACCGGGACGAGCAGTACTTC
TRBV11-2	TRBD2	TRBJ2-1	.	CASSPLGAGGQNEQFF	TGTGCCAGCAGCCCCCTGGGAGCGGGGGGGCAGAATGAGCAGTTCTTC
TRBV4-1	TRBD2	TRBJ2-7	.	CASSPGLRASEQYF	TGCGCCAGCAGCCCGGGACTACGAGCTAGCGAGCAGTACTTC
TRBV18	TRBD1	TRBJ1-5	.	CASSQTGDQPQHF	TGTGCCAGCTCCCAGACAGGGGATCAGCCCCAGCATTTT